This TCR beta chain was retrieved from a study of PD-1 blockade in classical Hodgkin lymphoma. Remarks on this clone: The antigen remains undetermined.

This CDR3 spans 15 amino acids. Trimming left V 0 bases short and J 5 bases short, with 10 bases between. In germline, CDR1 is SNHLY, CDR2 FYNNEI. Every single patient, without exception, relapsed after autologous stem cell transplantation, and brentuximab vedotin exposure varied. Complete response, partial response or progressive disease constituted the best response categories observed. Study-level results: The diversity seen at baseline in complete responders resembled that of newly diagnosed patients. Possibly reflecting disease activity or prior therapy, repertoire differences have causes that remain undefined. After ASCT, patients who started nivolumab under 1 year later were excluded.

Profiled with immunoSEQ multiplex PCR; TCRdb holds only in-frame clones, not every one. Of under 100,000 clones listed, 80% to 85% were seen once; the top ten hold about 12%. Material: peripheral blood mononuclear cells (PBMCs), obtained at baseline. The chain carries TRBV2 and TRBJ2-2; possible D gene TRBD2, 5 bases. The receptor was derived from a human donor with classical Hodgkin lymphoma. CDR3 loop: CASSEAGRGTGELFF. In nucleotides, the CDR3 is TGTGCCAGCAGTGAAGCAGGGAGAGGGACCGGGGAGCTGTTTTTT.